These 13 T cell receptor beta chains were sequenced from one sample in a study of glioma-infiltrating T cells. Amplification of TCR alpha and beta CDR3 regions from RNA used iRepertoire nested multiplex PCR. TCRdb re-called the multiplex PCR reads with MiXCR, one entry per CDR3 protein. This sample has approximately 400,000 distinct CDR3 sequences; roughly two fifths occur once, and the top ten carry about 12%. The specimen sequenced was glioma tissue, nonneoplastic brain tissue, or PBMCs (not recorded which). Receptors originate from a human donor with low-grade glioma or glioblastoma, undergoing nonglioma brain surgery, or in good health (not recorded which).

This clonotype appeared many times. This chain uses TRBV6-2 or TRBV6-3 with TRBJ1-1; D might be TRBD1 (5 bases). V lost 8 bases and J 5 bases, leaving 15 bases between the germline ends. The CDR3 extends over 13 amino acids. CDR1 is MNHEY and CDR2 is SVGEGT in the germline V gene. CDR3 DNA: TGTGCCAGCGCCGACCCGGGGGATACTGAAGCTTTCTTT. Translated, it gives CASADPGDTEAFF.

Regarding this clonotype: Given a much more abundant clone one base away, this may be a read error. The genes are TRBV20-1 and TRBJ2-3; TRBD1 might be the D (5 bases). The J call may be mistaken, given a closer DNA end match to TRBJ1-5. The germline V gene encodes CDR1 DFQATT and CDR2 SNEGSKA (reference sequence). CDR3 size: 16 residues. The CDR3 DNA is TGCAGTGCTGGGGGGACTTCCAGAGCACCCACAGATACGCAGCATTTT. Protein: CSAGGTSRAPTDTQHF.

This clonotype has just one count. This may be a read error: a much more frequent sequence differs by one nucleotide. This chain joins TRBV25-1 and TRBJ1-1, with TRBD1 matching over 8 bases. This CDR3 is built from 16 residues. Germline V gene sequence: CDR1 MGHDK, CDR2 SYGVNS. As DNA, the CDR3 is TGTGCCAGAAGTGTACTGATGACAGGGGAAAACACTGAAGCTTTCTTT. Translation: CARSVLMTGENTEAFF.

Notes on this clonotype: This may be a read error: a much more frequent sequence differs by one nucleotide. The chain joins TRBV6-1 to TRBJ1-2; D might be TRBD1 (5 bases). This CDR3 contains 15 residues. Trimming took off 1 base at V and 6 bases at J, with 15 bases between the two ends. Per germline, CDR1 MNHNS and CDR2 SASEGT. CDR3 nucleotide sequence: TGTGCCAGCAGTGAAGTGGCAGGGCCCCCCCATGGCTACACCTTC. This encodes CASSEVAGPPHGYTF.

This clonotype showed up many times. This chain links TRBV27 with TRBJ2-7, with D unclear. The CDR3 is 13 amino acids. Germline V gene data show CDR1 as MNHEY and CDR2 as SMNVEV (reference sequence). V lost 3 bases and J lost 3, with 9 bases in between. The DNA for the CDR3 is TGTGCCAGCAGTTTCAGCTTGGGCTACGAGCAGTACTTC. Its protein product is CASSFSLGYEQYF.

This clonotype has a handful of counts. The chain carries TRBV27 and TRBJ2-2; D unclear. Germline V gives CDR1 MNHEY, CDR2 SMNVEV (reference sequence). Between the trimmed V and J ends, which lost 4 bases and 1 base, there was a span of 13 bases. The CDR3 loop spans 16 amino acids. This CDR3 is CASSSPIRGNTGELFF. The CDR3 DNA is TGTGCCAGCAGTTCCCCAATTCGCGGGAACACCGGGGAGCTGTTTTTT.

In this sample, this clonotype turned up a few times. The V gene is TRBV15, the J gene TRBJ2-3, with D uncertain. Between the trimmed V and J ends, which lost 0 bases and 1 base, there was a span of 14 bases. Germline CDR1 is LNHNV and CDR2 is YYDKDF (reference sequence). CDR3 length: 17 residues. This chain's CDR3 is CATSRDPLGPGTDTQYF. CDR3 bases: TGTGCCACCAGCAGAGACCCATTAGGACCTGGCACAGATACGCAGTATTTT. Full variable domain (remainder filled in from reference TRBV15 and TRBJ2-3): DAMVIQNPRYQVTQFGKPVTLSCSQTLNHNVMYWYQQKSSQAPKLLFHYYDKDFNNEADTPDNFQSRRPNTSFCFLDIRSPGLGDTAMYLCATSRDPLGPGTDTQYFGPGTRLTVL.

As for this clonotype: One base away lies a much larger clone, so this may be a sequencing read error. The genes are TRBV27 and TRBJ2-3; D is ambiguous. Trimming stripped 7 bases from V and 3 bases from J, with 14 bases between. Germline CDR1 and CDR2: MNHEY and SMNVEV (reference sequence). The CDR3 length is 14 residues. CDR3 region: CASNPSGSTDTQYF. The CDR3 region has the DNA TGTGCCAGCAACCCCTCCGGGTCAACAGATACGCAGTATTTT.

The sample holds a few counts of this clonotype. This rearrangement joins TRBV6-6 to TRBJ2-3; D gene uncertain. Per germline, CDR1 MNHNY and CDR2 SVGAGI (reference sequence). V gave up 1 base and J gave up 2 bases, with 7 bases separating them. The CDR3 sequence is 14 residues long. In DNA form, the CDR3 reads TGTGCCAGCAGTTACTGGCAGACCACAGATACGCAGTATTTT. Translated: CASSYWQTTDTQYF.

V and J are TRBV6-6 and TRBJ2-3; TRBD2 matches 10 bases. V gave up 6 bases and J gave up 3 bases; unmatched junction bases: 6. This CDR3 comprises 15 residues. Germline V CDR1 and CDR2: MNHNY, SVGAGI (reference sequence). The CDR3 sequence is CASSLLAGNTDTQYF. In nucleotides, the CDR3 is TGTGCCAGCAGCCTACTAGCGGGAAATACAGATACGCAGTATTTT.

Only one count was recorded for this clonotype. The chain links TRBV7-2 to TRBJ2-7; 9 bases align to TRBD1. Germline V gene sequence: CDR1 SGHTA, CDR2 FQGNSA. V shed 4 bases and J 9 bases; nucleotides not matched to a gene: 28. The CDR3 extends over 20 amino acids. As DNA, the CDR3 is TGTGCCAGCAGCTATAGAAGGGACAGGGCGGGGCACGGACTGTTATGCGCGCAGTACTTC. Its protein is CASSYRRDRAGHGLLCAQYF.

V and J are TRBV11-2 and TRBJ2-2; unclear D gene. The V gene lost 5 bases and the J gene lost 4 bases, with 11 bases spanning the gap. Germline-derived CDR1 and CDR2 are SGHAT and FQNNGV. The CDR3 is 14 residues long. CDR3 residues: CASSPVTITGELFF. The CDR3 nucleotides read TGTGCCAGCAGCCCAGTCACTATCACCGGGGAGCTGTTTTTT.

A single count supports this clonotype. The chain combines TRBV5-1 with TRBJ2-7; tentative D call: TRBD1 (5 bases). This CDR3 region has 14 residues. Germline CDR1 reads SGHRS; CDR2 reads YFSETQ. The V end lost 0 bases, the J end lost 3 bases, and 10 bases lay between the germline ends. CDR3 coding DNA: TGCGCCAGCAGCTTGGGGAAAGGGGTCTACGAGCAGTACTTC. Encoded protein: CASSLGKGVYEQYF.